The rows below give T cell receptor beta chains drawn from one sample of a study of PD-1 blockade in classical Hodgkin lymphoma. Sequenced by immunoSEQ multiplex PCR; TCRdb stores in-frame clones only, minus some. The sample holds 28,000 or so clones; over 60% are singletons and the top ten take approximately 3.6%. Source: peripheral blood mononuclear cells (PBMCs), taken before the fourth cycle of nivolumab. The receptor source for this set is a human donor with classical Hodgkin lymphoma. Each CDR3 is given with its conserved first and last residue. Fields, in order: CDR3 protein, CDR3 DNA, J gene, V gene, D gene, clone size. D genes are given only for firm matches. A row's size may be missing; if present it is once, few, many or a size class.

CDR3 protein: CASSPPGVPNEQYF
CDR3 DNA: TGTGCCAGCTCACCACCGGGAGTTCCTAACGAGCAGTACTTC
J gene: TRBJ2-7
V gene: TRBV18
D gene: -
clone size: -

CDR3 protein: CASTQRVTGQSQPQHF
CDR3 DNA: TGTGCCAGCACCCAAAGGGTTACGGGACAGTCTCAGCCCCAGCATTTT
J gene: TRBJ1-5
V gene: TRBV6-6
D gene: TRBD1
clone size: -

CDR3 protein: CASSALGGSQETQYF
CDR3 DNA: TGTGCCAGCAGCGCCCTAGGCGGGAGCCAAGAGACCCAGTACTTC
J gene: TRBJ2-5
V gene: TRBV9
D gene: TRBD2
clone size: -

CDR3 protein: CASSITPAGHTEAFF
CDR3 DNA: TGTGCCAGTAGTATAACCCCGGCGGGGCACACTGAAGCTTTCTTT
J gene: TRBJ1-1
V gene: TRBV19
D gene: -
clone size: -

CDR3 protein: CASSVGFASGFVETQYF
CDR3 DNA: TGTGCCAGCAGCGTAGGTTTCGCTAGCGGGTTCGTAGAGACCCAGTACTTC
J gene: TRBJ2-5
V gene: TRBV9
D gene: TRBD2
clone size: medium-sized

CDR3 protein: CASSGGSYEQYF
CDR3 DNA: TGTGCCAGCAGTGGCGGTTCCTACGAGCAGTACTTC
J gene: TRBJ2-7
V gene: TRBV25-1
D gene: -
clone size: -

CDR3 protein: CASSLTVMNTEAFF
CDR3 DNA: TGCGCCAGCAGCTTAACAGTTATGAACACTGAAGCTTTCTTT
J gene: TRBJ1-1
V gene: TRBV5-1
D gene: -
clone size: -

CDR3 protein: CASSLSYEQYF
CDR3 DNA: TGTGCCAGCAGCTTATCCTACGAGCAGTACTTC
J gene: TRBJ2-7
V gene: TRBV7-9
D gene: -
clone size: -

CDR3 protein: CASSALSSNQPQHF
CDR3 DNA: TGTGCCAGCAGCGCCCTATCCAGCAATCAGCCCCAGCATTTT
J gene: TRBJ1-5
V gene: TRBV9
D gene: -
clone size: -

CDR3 protein: CASRQTTGLKTGELFF
CDR3 DNA: TGTGCCAGCAGACAAACTACGGGACTAAAAACCGGGGAGCTGTTTTTT
J gene: TRBJ2-2
V gene: TRBV27
D gene: TRBD2
clone size: few

CDR3 protein: CASSQVGGNTEAFF
CDR3 DNA: TGCGCCAGCAGCCAAGTCGGCGGCAACACTGAAGCTTTCTTT
J gene: TRBJ1-1
V gene: TRBV14
D gene: -
clone size: -

CDR3 protein: CSVDGTSVVEQFF
CDR3 DNA: TGCAGCGTTGATGGGACTAGCGTAGTGGAGCAGTTCTTC
J gene: TRBJ2-1
V gene: TRBV29-1
D gene: TRBD2
clone size: -

CDR3 protein: CASSGLLTDNTEAFF
CDR3 DNA: TGTGCCAGCAGTGGGTTATTGACAGACAACACTGAAGCTTTCTTT
J gene: TRBJ1-1
V gene: TRBV25-1
D gene: -
clone size: -

CDR3 protein: CASSGETGELFF
CDR3 DNA: TGTGCCAGCTCGGGCGAGACCGGGGAGCTGTTTTTT
J gene: TRBJ2-2
V gene: TRBV7-9
D gene: -
clone size: -

CDR3 protein: CASSQDFRLAGGPLHTDTQYF
CDR3 DNA: TGCGCCAGCAGCCAAGATTTCCGACTAGCGGGAGGGCCTTTACACACAGATACGCAGTATTTT
J gene: TRBJ2-3
V gene: TRBV4-3
D gene: TRBD2
clone size: few

CDR3 protein: CASSQISRRNPQETQYF
CDR3 DNA: TGTGCCAGCAGCCAGATCTCCAGGCGGAACCCGCAAGAGACCCAGTACTTC
J gene: TRBJ2-5
V gene: TRBV11-2
D gene: -
clone size: -

CDR3 protein: CASSLITGTVTYEQYF
CDR3 DNA: TGTGCCAGCAGCTTAATAACCGGGACAGTAACCTACGAGCAGTACTTC
J gene: TRBJ2-7
V gene: TRBV7-2
D gene: TRBD1
clone size: -

CDR3 protein: CASSLYQGASEAFF
CDR3 DNA: TGTGCCAGCAGCTTATATCAGGGGGCCTCTGAAGCTTTCTTT
J gene: TRBJ1-1
V gene: TRBV11-1
D gene: TRBD1
clone size: -

CDR3 protein: CASSVSTSQGTEAFF
CDR3 DNA: TGTGCCAGCAGCGTATCGACATCACAAGGTACTGAAGCTTTCTTT
J gene: TRBJ1-1
V gene: TRBV9
D gene: -
clone size: -

CDR3 protein: CASSYITGEEQYF
CDR3 DNA: TGTGCCAGCAGTTATATAACAGGGGAGGAGCAGTACTTC
J gene: TRBJ2-7
V gene: TRBV2
D gene: TRBD1
clone size: few

CDR3 protein: CASSYLPNRMTYEQYF
CDR3 DNA: TGTGCCAGCAGTTATCTCCCGAACAGGATGACCTACGAGCAGTACTTC
J gene: TRBJ2-7
V gene: TRBV6-9
D gene: -
clone size: -

CDR3 protein: CASSPSGGRGYEQYF
CDR3 DNA: TGTGCCAGCAGCCCCTCCGGAGGCAGGGGCTACGAGCAGTACTTC
J gene: TRBJ2-7
V gene: TRBV7-6
D gene: -
clone size: -

CDR3 protein: CASSGGTSNTGELFF
CDR3 DNA: TGTGCCAGCAGTGGGGGGACAAGCAACACCGGGGAGCTGTTTTTT
J gene: TRBJ2-2
V gene: TRBV9
D gene: -
clone size: -

CDR3 protein: CASSSTWTGSYEQYF
CDR3 DNA: TGTGCCAGCAGTTCGACGTGGACAGGTTCCTACGAGCAGTACTTC
J gene: TRBJ2-7
V gene: TRBV28
D gene: TRBD1
clone size: -

CDR3 protein: CASSDQGGELFF
CDR3 DNA: TGTGCCAGCAGTGACCAGGGCGGGGAGCTGTTTTTT
J gene: TRBJ2-2
V gene: TRBV2
D gene: -
clone size: -

CDR3 protein: CASSPRDWSYNEQFF
CDR3 DNA: TGTGCCAGCAGCCCCCGGGACTGGTCCTACAATGAGCAGTTCTTC
J gene: TRBJ2-1
V gene: TRBV7-9
D gene: -
clone size: -

CDR3 protein: CASTDSGANVLTF
CDR3 DNA: TGTGCCAGTACGGACTCTGGGGCCAACGTCCTGACTTTC
J gene: TRBJ2-6
V gene: TRBV7-9
D gene: -
clone size: few

CDR3 protein: CASNLRGGTRDEQFF
CDR3 DNA: TGTGCCAGTAATCTGAGAGGGGGGACCAGGGATGAGCAGTTCTTC
J gene: TRBJ2-1
V gene: TRBV19
D gene: -
clone size: -

CDR3 protein: CSVEDINEQFF
CDR3 DNA: TGCAGCGTTGAAGATATCAATGAGCAGTTCTTC
J gene: TRBJ2-1
V gene: TRBV29-1
D gene: -
clone size: -

CDR3 protein: CASSPRTEVGQETQYF
CDR3 DNA: TGTGCCAGCAGCCCCCGGACAGAAGTGGGCCAAGAGACCCAGTACTTC
J gene: TRBJ2-5
V gene: TRBV11-2
D gene: -
clone size: -

CDR3 protein: CASSLLKGYNEQFF
CDR3 DNA: TGTGCCAGCAGCTTGCTCAAGGGATACAATGAGCAGTTCTTC
J gene: TRBJ2-1
V gene: TRBV5-6
D gene: -
clone size: -

CDR3 protein: CSVVEISSYNEQFF
CDR3 DNA: TGCAGCGTTGTAGAAATCTCCTCCTACAATGAGCAGTTCTTC
J gene: TRBJ2-1
V gene: TRBV29-1
D gene: -
clone size: -

CDR3 protein: CASSPGDGYGYTF
CDR3 DNA: TGTGCCAGCAGCCCAGGTGACGGTTATGGCTACACCTTC
J gene: TRBJ1-2
V gene: TRBV7-6
D gene: -
clone size: -

CDR3 protein: CASSLLGGGSYEQYF
CDR3 DNA: TGTGCCAGCAGCTTACTCGGTGGGGGGTCCTACGAGCAGTACTTC
J gene: TRBJ2-7
V gene: TRBV7-8
D gene: -
clone size: few

CDR3 protein: CASSLGSLGNTIYF
CDR3 DNA: TGTGCCAGCAGCTTGGGCAGCCTAGGAAACACCATATATTTT
J gene: TRBJ1-3
V gene: TRBV11-2
D gene: -
clone size: -

CDR3 protein: CASSRKGDTYEQYF
CDR3 DNA: TGTGCCAGTTCACGGAAGGGGGATACCTACGAGCAGTACTTC
J gene: TRBJ2-7
V gene: TRBV7-2
D gene: -
clone size: -

CDR3 protein: CASSQLTGNTGELFF
CDR3 DNA: TGCGCCAGCAGTCAACTGACAGGGAACACCGGGGAGCTGTTTTTT
J gene: TRBJ2-2
V gene: TRBV23-1
D gene: -
clone size: -

CDR3 protein: CASSWTGGGNIQYF
CDR3 DNA: TGTGCCAGCAGCTGGACAGGGGGGGGAAACATTCAGTACTTC
J gene: TRBJ2-4
V gene: TRBV27
D gene: TRBD1
clone size: -

CDR3 protein: CASSPGASGGAYEQYF
CDR3 DNA: TGTGCCAGCAGCCCAGGGGCTAGCGGGGGGGCGTACGAGCAGTACTTC
J gene: TRBJ2-7
V gene: TRBV7-2
D gene: TRBD2
clone size: -

CDR3 protein: CASSARKGSGANVLTF
CDR3 DNA: TGTGCCAGCAGCGCCCGGAAGGGGTCAGGGGCCAACGTCCTGACTTTC
J gene: TRBJ2-6
V gene: TRBV9
D gene: -
clone size: -

CDR3 protein: CATSPGVRETQYF
CDR3 DNA: TGTGCCACCAGTCCAGGAGTACGAGAGACCCAGTACTTC
J gene: TRBJ2-5
V gene: TRBV15
D gene: -
clone size: -

CDR3 protein: CASSLWGGTPSYEQYF
CDR3 DNA: TGCGCCAGCAGCTTGTGGGGCGGGACACCATCCTACGAGCAGTACTTC
J gene: TRBJ2-7
V gene: TRBV5-1
D gene: -
clone size: -

CDR3 protein: CASSRQQGLGYEQYF
CDR3 DNA: TGTGCCAGCAGCCGTCAACAGGGACTGGGCTACGAGCAGTACTTC
J gene: TRBJ2-7
V gene: TRBV7-2
D gene: -
clone size: -

CDR3 protein: CASSSTHGTDTQYF
CDR3 DNA: TGTGCCAGCAGCTCGACCCACGGGACAGATACGCAGTATTTT
J gene: TRBJ2-3
V gene: TRBV11-2
D gene: -
clone size: -

CDR3 protein: CASTLRTGINTEAFF
CDR3 DNA: TGTGCCAGCACCTTACGGACAGGGATAAACACTGAAGCTTTCTTT
J gene: TRBJ1-1
V gene: TRBV6-5
D gene: TRBD1
clone size: -

CDR3 protein: CASSAGGRGAKNIQYF
CDR3 DNA: TGTGCCAGCAGTGCCGGGGGCAGGGGGGCCAAAAACATTCAGTACTTC
J gene: TRBJ2-4
V gene: TRBV6-1
D gene: -
clone size: -

CDR3 protein: CASSPLAPGESEQYF
CDR3 DNA: TGTGCCAGCTCCCCGCTAGCCCCGGGGGAAAGCGAGCAGTACTTC
J gene: TRBJ2-7
V gene: TRBV18
D gene: -
clone size: -

CDR3 protein: CASSYSTRNNSPLHF
CDR3 DNA: TGTGCCAGCAGTTACTCAACTCGAAATAATTCACCCCTCCACTTT
J gene: TRBJ1-6
V gene: TRBV6-5
D gene: -
clone size: -

CDR3 protein: CAAADGLRETQYF
CDR3 DNA: TGTGCCGCAGCCGATGGGCTCCGGGAGACCCAGTACTTC
J gene: TRBJ2-5
V gene: TRBV28
D gene: -
clone size: -

CDR3 protein: CASLYVGAGNTGELFF
CDR3 DNA: TGTGCCAGTCTATACGTGGGGGCGGGGAACACCGGGGAGCTGTTTTTT
J gene: TRBJ2-2
V gene: TRBV6-6
D gene: -
clone size: -

CDR3 protein: CASSLGPGQVGNEQFF
CDR3 DNA: TGTGCCAGCAGCTTAGGTCCAGGGCAAGTAGGAAATGAGCAGTTCTTC
J gene: TRBJ2-1
V gene: TRBV11-2
D gene: -
clone size: -

CDR3 protein: CASSYGERDSSYEQYF
CDR3 DNA: TGTGCCAGCAGCTACGGTGAGCGGGACTCGAGCTACGAGCAGTACTTC
J gene: TRBJ2-7
V gene: TRBV7-9
D gene: TRBD2
clone size: few

CDR3 protein: CASSLQGKGYEQYF
CDR3 DNA: TGTGCCAGCAGTCTTCAGGGGAAAGGCTACGAGCAGTACTTC
J gene: TRBJ2-7
V gene: TRBV27
D gene: -
clone size: -